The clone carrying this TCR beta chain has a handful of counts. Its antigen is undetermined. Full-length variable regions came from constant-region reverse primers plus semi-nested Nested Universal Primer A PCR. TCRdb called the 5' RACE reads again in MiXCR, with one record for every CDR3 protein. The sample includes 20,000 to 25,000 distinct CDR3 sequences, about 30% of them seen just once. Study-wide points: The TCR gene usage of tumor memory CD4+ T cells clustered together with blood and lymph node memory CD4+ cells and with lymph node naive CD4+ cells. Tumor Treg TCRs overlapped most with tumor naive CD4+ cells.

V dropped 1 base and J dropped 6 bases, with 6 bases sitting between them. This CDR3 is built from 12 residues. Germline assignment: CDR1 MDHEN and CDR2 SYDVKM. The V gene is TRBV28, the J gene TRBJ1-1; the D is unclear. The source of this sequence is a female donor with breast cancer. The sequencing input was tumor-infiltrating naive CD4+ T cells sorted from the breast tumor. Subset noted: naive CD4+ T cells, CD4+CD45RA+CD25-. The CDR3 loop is CASSLYDAEAFF. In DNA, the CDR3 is TGTGCCAGCAGTTTATATGACGCTGAAGCTTTCTTT.